This T cell receptor (beta chain) is drawn from a study of blood T cells in healthy people across ages. For every donor, a draw yielded approximately 9.8 milliliters of peripheral blood. The CDR3 sequence is 16 residues long. Deletions cut 0 bases from V and 8 bases from J, with 18 bases between. Germline CDR1 SGHRS, CDR2 YFSETQ. Then a second PCR, running roughly 7 to 11 cycles, was carried out with a sample-barcoded 5' primer and a J-beta primer mix. TCRdb called the 5' RACE reads again in MiXCR, with one record for every CDR3 protein. This repertoire shows 1.4 million or so distinct CDR3 sequences, 35% to 45% found once; its top ten account for about 4%.

This TCR was recovered from a young woman in good health. The J gene is TRBJ2-1, the V gene TRBV5-1; no firm D call. What was sequenced was blood. The CDR3 reads CASSLGLVPSIDEQFF. CDR3 DNA sequence: TGCGCCAGCAGCTTGGGGCTAGTCCCTAGTATCGATGAGCAGTTCTTC.